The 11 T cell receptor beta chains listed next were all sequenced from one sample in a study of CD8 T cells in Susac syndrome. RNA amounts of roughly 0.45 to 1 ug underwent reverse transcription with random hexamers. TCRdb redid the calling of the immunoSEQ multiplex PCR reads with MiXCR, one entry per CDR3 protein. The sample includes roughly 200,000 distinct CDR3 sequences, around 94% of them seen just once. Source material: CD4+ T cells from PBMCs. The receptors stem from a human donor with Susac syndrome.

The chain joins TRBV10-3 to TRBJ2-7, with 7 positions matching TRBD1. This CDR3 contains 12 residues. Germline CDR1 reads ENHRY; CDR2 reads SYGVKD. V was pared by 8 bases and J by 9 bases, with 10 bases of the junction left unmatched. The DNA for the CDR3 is TGTGCCATCCGTGGACAGGCCGGCCGGCAGTACTTC. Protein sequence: CAIRGQAGRQYF.

As DNA, the CDR3 is TGCAGTGCGGGCACCGGGACAGGGAAAGAGACCCAGTACTTC. Its translation: CSAGTGTGKETQYF. This chain joins TRBV20-1 and TRBJ2-5; 9 bases map to TRBD1. Germline V gene sequence: CDR1 DFQATT, CDR2 SNEGSKA (reference sequence). The V gene end was trimmed by 6 bases and the J gene end by 3 bases; junction bases not matched to a gene: 8. The CDR3 is made up of 14 amino acids.

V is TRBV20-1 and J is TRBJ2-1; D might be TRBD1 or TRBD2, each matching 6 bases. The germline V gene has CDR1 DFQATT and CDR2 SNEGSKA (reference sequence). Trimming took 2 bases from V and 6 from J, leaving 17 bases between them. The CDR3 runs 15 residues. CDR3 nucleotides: TGCAGTGCTAGAACCCCCGGGGGACAAGGCAATGAGCAGTTCTTC. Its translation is CSARTPGGQGNEQFF.

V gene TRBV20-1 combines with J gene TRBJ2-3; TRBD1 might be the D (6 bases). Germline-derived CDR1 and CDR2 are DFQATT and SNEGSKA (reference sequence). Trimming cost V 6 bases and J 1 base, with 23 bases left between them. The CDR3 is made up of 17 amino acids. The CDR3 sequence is CSAPPPGTRGGTDTQYF. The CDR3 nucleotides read TGCAGTGCACCCCCCCCCGGGACACGGGGCGGCACAGATACGCAGTATTTT.

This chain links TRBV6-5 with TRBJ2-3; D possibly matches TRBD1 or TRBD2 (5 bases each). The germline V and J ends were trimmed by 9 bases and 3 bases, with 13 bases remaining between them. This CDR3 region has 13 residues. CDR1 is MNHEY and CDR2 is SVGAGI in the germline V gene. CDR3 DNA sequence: TGTGCCAGTGGGATGGGACGGACAGATACGCAGTATTTT. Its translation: CASGMGRTDTQYF.

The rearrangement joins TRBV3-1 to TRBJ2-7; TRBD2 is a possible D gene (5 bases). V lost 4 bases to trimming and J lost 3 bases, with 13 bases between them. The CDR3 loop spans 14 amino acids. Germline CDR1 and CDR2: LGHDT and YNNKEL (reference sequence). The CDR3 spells CASSPRTRDYEQYF. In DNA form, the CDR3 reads TGTGCCAGCAGCCCCAGGACTCGCGACTACGAGCAGTACTTC.

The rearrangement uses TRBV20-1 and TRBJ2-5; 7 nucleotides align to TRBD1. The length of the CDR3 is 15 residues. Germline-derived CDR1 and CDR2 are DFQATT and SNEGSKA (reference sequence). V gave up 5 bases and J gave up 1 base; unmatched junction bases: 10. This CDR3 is CSALLRQGLQETQYF. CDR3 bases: TGCAGTGCTTTACTTCGACAGGGCCTCCAAGAGACCCAGTACTTC.

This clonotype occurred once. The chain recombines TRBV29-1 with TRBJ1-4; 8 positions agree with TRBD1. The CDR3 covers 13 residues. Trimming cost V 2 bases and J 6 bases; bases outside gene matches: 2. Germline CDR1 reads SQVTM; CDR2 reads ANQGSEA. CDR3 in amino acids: CSVEQGADEKLFF. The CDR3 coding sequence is TGCAGCGTTGAACAGGGGGCTGATGAAAAACTGTTTTTT.

The CDR3 sequence is CSVGGRTGSYEQYF. The CDR3 DNA follows: TGCAGCGTTGGAGGGAGGACAGGGTCCTACGAGCAGTACTTC. The gene calls are TRBV29-1 and TRBJ2-7; the match to TRBD1 covers 8 bases. Trimming removed 4 bases from V and 1 base from J; junction bases left unmatched: 6. The germline V gene encodes CDR1 SQVTM and CDR2 ANQGSEA. CDR3 length: 14 residues.

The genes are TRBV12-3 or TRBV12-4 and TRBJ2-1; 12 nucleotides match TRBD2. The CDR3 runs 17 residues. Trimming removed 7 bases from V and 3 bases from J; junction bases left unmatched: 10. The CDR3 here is CASTGSSGRAFYNEQFF. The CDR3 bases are TGTGCCAGCACCGGATCTAGCGGGAGGGCCTTCTACAATGAGCAGTTCTTC.

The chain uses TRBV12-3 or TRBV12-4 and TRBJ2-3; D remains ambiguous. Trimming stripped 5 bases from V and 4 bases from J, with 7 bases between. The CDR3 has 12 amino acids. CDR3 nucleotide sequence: TGTGCCAGCAGTGCCCAGGCAGATACGCAGTATTTT. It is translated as CASSAQADTQYF.